The clone carrying this T cell receptor beta chain was counted only a few times. What it recognizes is unknown. Germline and junction disagree at one end, which may indicate a read error. This entry comes from a study of T cells in Graves' hyperthyroidism and ophthalmopathy. About the study: Peripheral blood was drawn at first diagnosis, prior to all treatment.

RNA transcripts served as the template for amplifying TCR beta CDR3 regions. First-round RT-PCR with HTBI primers amplified the TCR CDR3 region. TCRdb re-called the multiplex PCR reads through MiXCR, storing one row per CDR3 protein. The table lists 550,000 to 700,000 distinct CDR3 sequences, roughly 14% of them singletons. Study-wide results and caveats: Within blood appeared most thyroid clonotypes that had expanded above 0.001.

Diagnostic decisions used clinical symptoms, serum thyroxine and TRAb, thyroid ultrasound and orbital computed tomography. CDR1 is SQVTM, CDR2 ANQGSEA, per germline. There are 13 residues in the CDR3. This receptor was identified in a woman aged 40 to 49 with Graves' ophthalmopathy. V gene TRBV29-1 combines with J gene TRBJ2-7; TRBD2 might be the D (6 bases). Sequencing was performed on blood. The CDR3 sequence: CSVEGGGTYEQHF. For the CDR3, the DNA is TGCAGCGTTGAGGGTGGCGGGACCTACGAGCAGCACTTC.